This T cell receptor (beta chain) originates from a study of T cells in Graves' hyperthyroidism and ophthalmopathy. On the study more broadly: Before any treatment, at initial diagnosis, peripheral blood was collected.

The CDR3 regions of TCR beta were amplified from RNA transcripts. Initially, a first-round RT-PCR of the TCR CDR3 employed the HTBI primer set. TCRdb analysed the multiplex PCR reads with MiXCR anew, one entry per CDR3 protein. The sample shows around 450,000 distinct CDR3 sequences, approximately 15% of them seen only once. Broader study findings: Ophthalmopathy and stable hyperthyroidism were separated by a 13 V-J model. Most thyroid-expanded clonotypes above 0.001 were also found in blood.

Trimming took 0 bases from V and 0 from J; bases not matched to a gene: 5. The CDR3 contains 18 residues. Germline assignment: CDR1 LGHDT and CDR2 YNNKEL (reference sequence). This clonotype was seen repeatedly, ten times or more. Antigen specificity is unknown. The chain employs TRBV3-1 and TRBJ2-2, with 9 bases aligning to TRBD1. The source of this sequence is a woman aged 18-30 years with Graves' hyperthyroidism. The material sequenced was blood. CDR3 nucleotide sequence: TGTGCCAGCAGCCAAGAGAGGACAGGGGCGGCGAACACCGGGGAGCTGTTTTTT. Amino acid sequence: CASSQERTGAANTGELFF.